These T cell receptor beta chains were read from a single sample in a study of blood T cell repertoires in COVID-19. Here immunoSEQ multiplex PCR was the method, and the copy in TCRdb shows in-frame clones only, minus some. The data contain about 100,000 clones, 70% to 80% of them singletons. The sequenced sample consisted of peripheral blood. The receptors were gathered from a man aged 65-85 years with active or convalescent COVID-19. Both conserved end residues are part of each CDR3. Fields, in order: clone size, V gene, D gene, J gene, CDR3 protein, CDR3 DNA. The D gene is left open where the match is weak. Clone size is shown for a subset of rows, as once, few, many or a class of expanded clone.

>many|TRBV6-5|-|TRBJ2-7
CASRDWSGRYEQYF
TGTGCCAGCAGGGACTGGAGCGGGCGCTACGAGCAGTACTTC
>few|TRBV9|-|TRBJ1-2
CASSVVQGNGYTF
TGTGCCAGCAGCGTAGTTCAGGGAAATGGCTACACCTTC
>-|TRBV5-1|TRBD2|TRBJ2-5
CASSLAGTSQETQYF
TGCGCCAGCAGCTTGGCTGGGACTAGTCAAGAGACCCAGTACTTC
>-|TRBV6-5|TRBD1|TRBJ1-2
CASSPSAGTAYGYTF
TGTGCCAGCAGTCCCTCAGCCGGGACAGCCTATGGCTACACCTTC
>-|TRBV30|-|TRBJ1-2
CAWSRGNYGYTF
TGTGCCTGGAGTCGAGGGAACTATGGCTACACCTTC
>-|TRBV5-1|TRBD2|TRBJ2-7
CASSLGLTSGRAGSYEQYF
TGCGCCAGCAGCTTGGGCCTCACTAGCGGGAGGGCCGGATCCTACGAGCAGTACTTC
>-|TRBV12-3/TRBV12-4|-|TRBJ2-7
CASSPQGYEQYF
TGTGCCAGCAGTCCCCAGGGCTACGAGCAGTACTTC
>-|TRBV5-8|TRBD1|TRBJ1-1
CASRLQGAGGWDTEAFF
TGTGCCAGCAGGCTACAGGGGGCGGGCGGTTGGGACACTGAAGCTTTCTTT
>-|TRBV28|-|TRBJ1-1
CASSSGLAEAFF
TGTGCCAGCAGTTCCGGTCTGGCTGAAGCTTTCTTT
>-|TRBV7-2|TRBD2|TRBJ2-3
CASSLAGGNTDTQYF
TGTGCCAGCAGCTTAGCGGGAGGGAACACAGATACGCAGTATTTT
>-|TRBV2|TRBD2|TRBJ2-7
CASRYGLVDEQYF
TGTGCCAGCAGGTACGGACTAGTAGACGAGCAGTACTTC
>-|TRBV27|TRBD1|TRBJ1-2
CASSWKGQGAPGSYGYTF
TGTGCCAGCAGTTGGAAGGGGCAGGGGGCTCCGGGAAGCTATGGCTACACCTTC
>few|TRBV10-3|TRBD1|TRBJ1-1
CAISEARTGGTEAFF
TGTGCCATCAGTGAGGCCCGGACAGGGGGTACTGAAGCTTTCTTT
>-|TRBV11-2|-|TRBJ1-5
CASSLGVGGRDSNQPQHF
TGTGCCAGCAGCCTAGGGGTTGGCGGTCGGGATAGCAATCAGCCCCAGCATTTT
>-|TRBV6-5|TRBD2|TRBJ2-7
CASRPSGRRGEQYF
TGTGCCAGCAGACCTAGCGGGAGGCGAGGGGAGCAGTACTTC
>many|TRBV6-2/TRBV6-3|TRBD1|TRBJ1-2
CASSSRQGALEGYTF
TGTGCCAGCAGTTCAAGACAGGGGGCCCTGGAAGGCTACACCTTC
>-|TRBV19|-|TRBJ1-6
CASSISEGDRSPLHF
TGTGCCAGTAGTATAAGCGAGGGGGATAGATCACCCCTCCACTTT
>-|TRBV5-1|TRBD1|TRBJ1-1
CASSLGLGQGDTEAFF
TGCGCCAGCAGCTTGGGATTGGGACAGGGGGATACTGAAGCTTTCTTT
>-|TRBV5-1|-|TRBJ2-5
CASSFGQETQYF
TGCGCCAGCAGCTTCGGTCAAGAGACCCAGTACTTC
>-|TRBV21-1|-|TRBJ1-5
CASSKVFGQRKPNQPQHF
TGTGCCAGCAGCAAAGTGTTTGGACAGCGAAAACCTAATCAGCCCCAGCATTTT
>-|TRBV14|TRBD2|TRBJ2-3
CASSHLIAGGNTQYF
TGTGCCAGCAGCCATCTTATAGCGGGAGGGAATACGCAGTATTTT
>-|TRBV6-6|TRBD1|TRBJ1-1
CASTIIQGSEAFF
TGTGCCAGCACCATCATACAGGGGTCTGAAGCTTTCTTT
>-|TRBV30|TRBD1|TRBJ1-5
CAWSLPQGDNQPQHF
TGTGCCTGGAGTTTACCCCAGGGGGACAATCAGCCCCAGCATTTT
>-|TRBV5-1|-|TRBJ2-5
CASSPQGNQETQYF
TGCGCCAGCAGCCCGCAGGGGAACCAAGAGACCCAGTACTTC
>-|TRBV19|-|TRBJ1-2
CASSGSLRANYGYTF
TGTGCCAGTTCCGGGTCGCTTAGAGCTAACTATGGCTACACCTTC
>few|TRBV18|TRBD1|TRBJ2-7
CASSPQGALEQYF
TGTGCCAGCTCCCCACAGGGGGCCCTCGAGCAGTACTTC
>few|TRBV3-1/TRBV3-2|-|TRBJ2-3
CASSQGSAGTDTQYF
TGTGCCAGCAGCCAGGGGAGCGCGGGCACAGATACGCAGTATTTT
>-|TRBV5-1|-|TRBJ2-2
CASSEAGPNTGELFF
TGCGCCAGCAGCGAAGCGGGTCCGAACACCGGGGAGCTGTTTTTT
>-|TRBV4-2|TRBD1|TRBJ2-3
CASSQELGTASTDTQYF
TGTGCCAGCAGCCAAGAACTGGGGACAGCTAGCACAGATACGCAGTATTTT
>-|TRBV29-1|-|TRBJ1-1
CSVEGGITEAFF
TGCAGCGTTGAGGGGGGTATAACTGAAGCTTTCTTT
>once|TRBV6-2/TRBV6-3|-|TRBJ2-1
CASSYSPSNNEQFF
TGTGCCAGCAGTTACAGTCCTAGCAACAATGAGCAGTTCTTC
>few|TRBV7-8|-|TRBJ1-2
CASSPVGSFGYTF
TGTGCCAGCAGCCCGGTCGGGAGTTTCGGCTACACCTTC
>-|TRBV28|TRBD1|TRBJ1-5
CASSSPTQGARNQPQHF
TGTGCCAGCAGCTCACCTACACAGGGGGCGCGAAATCAGCCCCAGCATTTT
>once|TRBV5-1|TRBD2|TRBJ2-2
CASNRAGVDTGELFF
TGCGCCAGCAATAGAGCGGGAGTCGACACCGGGGAGCTGTTTTTT
>-|TRBV2|TRBD1|TRBJ1-2
CASRGTGQNYGYTF
TGTGCCAGCAGAGGGACAGGGCAAAACTATGGCTACACCTTC
>-|TRBV6-1|-|TRBJ2-5
CASSEPTGQETQYF
TGTGCCAGCAGTGAACCGACAGGCCAAGAGACCCAGTACTTC
>-|TRBV19|TRBD1|TRBJ2-3
CASSDRGPPSTDTQYF
TGTGCCAGTAGCGACAGGGGGCCGCCAAGCACAGATACGCAGTATTTT
>once|TRBV18|TRBD1|TRBJ2-1
CASSPGQGREQFF
TGTGCCAGCTCACCGGGACAGGGCAGGGAGCAGTTCTTC
>-|TRBV5-5|TRBD2|TRBJ2-7
CASSTASGGPYEQYF
TGTGCCAGCAGCACCGCTAGCGGGGGACCCTACGAGCAGTACTTC
>-|TRBV5-1|-|TRBJ2-1
CASSSRSGGDNNEQFF
TGCGCCAGCAGCTCTCGTTCCGGGGGAGACAACAATGAGCAGTTCTTC
>-|TRBV6-4|TRBD2|TRBJ2-3
CASRETSGGTDTQYF
TGTGCCAGCAGGGAGACTAGCGGGGGCACAGATACGCAGTATTTT
>-|TRBV5-1|-|TRBJ1-2
CASSLERYNYGYTF
TGCGCCAGCAGCTTGGAGAGGTATAACTATGGCTACACCTTC
>-|TRBV5-1|-|TRBJ2-7
CASSLISGTYEQYF
TGCGCCAGCAGCCTTATTTCTGGCACCTACGAGCAGTACTTC
>-|TRBV6-5|-|TRBJ1-1
CASRRPGLFTEAFF
TGTGCCAGCAGAAGACCGGGACTCTTCACTGAAGCTTTCTTT
>-|TRBV7-8|-|TRBJ2-3
CASSLVEAGTQYF
TGTGCCAGCAGCTTAGTTGAAGCCGGTACGCAGTATTTT
>-|TRBV5-6|-|TRBJ2-5
CASFPGTHQETQYF
TGTGCCAGCTTCCCCGGGACACACCAAGAGACCCAGTACTTC